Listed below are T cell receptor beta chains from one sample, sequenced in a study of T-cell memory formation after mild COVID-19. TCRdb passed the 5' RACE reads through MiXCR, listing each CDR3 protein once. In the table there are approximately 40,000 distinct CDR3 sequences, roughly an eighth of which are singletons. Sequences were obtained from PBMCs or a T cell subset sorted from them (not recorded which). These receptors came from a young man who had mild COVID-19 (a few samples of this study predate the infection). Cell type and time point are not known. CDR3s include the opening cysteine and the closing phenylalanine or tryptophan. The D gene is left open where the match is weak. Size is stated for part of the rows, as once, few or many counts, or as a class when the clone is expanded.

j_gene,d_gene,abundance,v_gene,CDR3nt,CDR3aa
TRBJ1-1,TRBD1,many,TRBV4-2,TGTGCCAGCAGCCAATCCGAAGGGGACAGCTCGAACACTGAAGCTTTCTTT,CASSQSEGDSSNTEAFF
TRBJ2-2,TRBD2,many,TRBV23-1,TGCGCCAGCAGTCGCAGTCCCTGGACTAGTGAGAACACCGGGGAGCTGTTTTTT,CASSRSPWTSENTGELFF
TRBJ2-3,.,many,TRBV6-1,TGTGCCAGCAGTGAAGACAGGCCGGGGTCAGATACGCAGTATTTT,CASSEDRPGSDTQYF
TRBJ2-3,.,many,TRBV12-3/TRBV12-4,TGTGCCAGCAGTTTAGCGCTGGATGGGGTAACAGATACGCAGTATTTT,CASSLALDGVTDTQYF
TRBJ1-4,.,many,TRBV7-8,TGTGCCAGCAGCGCACAGGGCTGGGGTGAAAAACTGTTTTTT,CASSAQGWGEKLFF
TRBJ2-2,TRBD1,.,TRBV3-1,TGTGCCAGCAGCCCCTTAGACAGGGACACCGGGGAGCTGTTTTTT,CASSPLDRDTGELFF
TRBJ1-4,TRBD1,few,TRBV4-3,TGCGCCAGCAGCCCTCGGACAGGAACTAATGAAAAACTGTTTTTT,CASSPRTGTNEKLFF
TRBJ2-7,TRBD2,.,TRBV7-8,TGTGCCAGCAGCCTTGGGACTAGCGGGTCCTACGAGCAGTACTTC,CASSLGTSGSYEQYF
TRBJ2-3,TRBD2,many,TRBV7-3,TGTGCCAGCAGCTTAGGGCTAGCGGCTAGCACAGATACGCAGTATTTT,CASSLGLAASTDTQYF
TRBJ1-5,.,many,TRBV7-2,TGTGCCAGCAGCTTATCAGGGGTGATAAGCAATCAGCCCCAGCATTTT,CASSLSGVISNQPQHF
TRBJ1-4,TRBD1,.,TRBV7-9,TGTGCCAGCAGCTTAGGGTGGACCTGGACAGGGGATGAAAAACTGTTTTTT,CASSLGWTWTGDEKLFF
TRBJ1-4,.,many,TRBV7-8,TGTGCCAGCACCCGAGGAACTAATGAAAAACTGTTTTTT,CASTRGTNEKLFF
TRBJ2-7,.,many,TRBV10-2,TGCGCCAGCGGGTCCCCCTACGAGCAGTACTTC,CASGSPYEQYF
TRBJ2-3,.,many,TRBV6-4,TGTGCCAGCAGCCCTCGAGGGGGAGTAGCAGATACGCAGTATTTT,CASSPRGGVADTQYF
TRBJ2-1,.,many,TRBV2,TGTGCCAGCAGTGACTATGAGCAGTTCTTC,CASSDYEQFF
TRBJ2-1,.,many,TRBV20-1,TGCAGTGCTAGAGATGGTAGGGGACCTAACTCCTACAATGAGCAGTTCTTC,CSARDGRGPNSYNEQFF
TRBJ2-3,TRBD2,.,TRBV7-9,TGTGCCAGCAGGGGACTATTTGGCACAGATACGCAGTATTTT,CASRGLFGTDTQYF
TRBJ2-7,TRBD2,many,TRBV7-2,TGTGCCAGCAGCTTAACGTCTAGCGGGAGCTCCTACGAGCAGTACTTC,CASSLTSSGSSYEQYF
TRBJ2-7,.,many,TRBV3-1,TGTGCCAGCAGCCAAGCTCCAATTAGAGAGCAGTACTTC,CASSQAPIREQYF
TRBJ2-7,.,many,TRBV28,TGTGCCAGCAGTTTGGAAAGGGACGAGCAGTACTTC,CASSLERDEQYF
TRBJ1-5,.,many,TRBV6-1,TGTGCCAGCAGTGAAGCTCGGGGGATCTATCAGCCCCAGCATTTT,CASSEARGIYQPQHF
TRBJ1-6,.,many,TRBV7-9,TGTGCCAGCAGCTCCTTCGGCGGGGTGTATAATTCACCCCTCCACTTT,CASSSFGGVYNSPLHF
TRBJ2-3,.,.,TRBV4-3,TGCGCCAGCAGCCAAGATTCAAGGGTGGTTGGGGATACGCAGTATTTT,CASSQDSRVVGDTQYF
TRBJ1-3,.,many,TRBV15,TGTGCCACCAGCAGAGTTTTCGGGGAAGGAAACACCATATATTTT,CATSRVFGEGNTIYF
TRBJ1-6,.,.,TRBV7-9,TGTGCCAGCAGCTTTACAGGCAGGGCATCACCCCTCCACTTT,CASSFTGRASPLHF
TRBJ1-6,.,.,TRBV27,TGTGCCAGCAAGTGGGGGCAGGCAAATTCACCCCTCCACTTT,CASKWGQANSPLHF
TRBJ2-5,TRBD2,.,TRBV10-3,TGTGCCATCACCGCTAGCGGGGGGGCGGAGACCCAGTACTTC,CAITASGGAETQYF
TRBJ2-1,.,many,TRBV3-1,TGTGCCAGCAGCCAGACAGCGTCCTACAATGAGCAGTTCTTC,CASSQTASYNEQFF
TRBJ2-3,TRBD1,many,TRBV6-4,TGTGCCAGCAGTGACTCTCAGGGGGCAACAGATACGCAGTATTTT,CASSDSQGATDTQYF
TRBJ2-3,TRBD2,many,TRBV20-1,TGCAGTGCTAGAGGGGACAGCGGGGGGGCCGATACGCAGTATTTT,CSARGDSGGADTQYF
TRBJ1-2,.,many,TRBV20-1,TGCAGTGTCGGGGGGGGTTCTTATGGCTACACCTTC,CSVGGGSYGYTF
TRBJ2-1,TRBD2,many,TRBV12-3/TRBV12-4,TGTGCCAGCAGCTTCGGGACTAGCGGGGTCAATGAGCAGTTCTTC,CASSFGTSGVNEQFF
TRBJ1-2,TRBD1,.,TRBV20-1,TGCAGTGCGGAGACAGGGAACGATGGCTACACCTTC,CSAETGNDGYTF
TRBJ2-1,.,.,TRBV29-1,TGCAGCGTTGAATCGGGCGGGGCCTCGTACAATGAGCAGTTCTTC,CSVESGGASYNEQFF
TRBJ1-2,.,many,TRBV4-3,TGCGCCAGCAGCCAAGAAACCGGGACTGCCTATGGCTACACCTTC,CASSQETGTAYGYTF
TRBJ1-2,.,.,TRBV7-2,TGTGCCAGCAGGGAGGGGGGGCGCCTAACAGAAGGCTACACCTTC,CASREGGRLTEGYTF
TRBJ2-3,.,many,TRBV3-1,TGTGCCAGCAGCCAGGCAACAGATACGCAGTATTTT,CASSQATDTQYF
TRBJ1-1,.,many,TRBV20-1,TGCAGTGCTAGAGTTTTGCCTGAAGCTTTCTTT,CSARVLPEAFF
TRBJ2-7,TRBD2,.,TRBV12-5,TGTGCTAGTGGTCCTATAGCGGGAGATGGCTCCTACGAGCAGTACTTC,CASGPIAGDGSYEQYF
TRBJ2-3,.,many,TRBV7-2,TGTGCCAGCAGCCCCCATCGGGATACGCAGTATTTT,CASSPHRDTQYF
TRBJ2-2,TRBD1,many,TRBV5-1,TGCGCCAGCAGCCCAGCCTTAGACAGGGCCACCGGGGAGCTGTTTTTT,CASSPALDRATGELFF
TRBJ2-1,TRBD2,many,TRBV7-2,TGTGCCAGCAGCCGATCGGGGGGGCCGGGGTTCTTC,CASSRSGGPGFF
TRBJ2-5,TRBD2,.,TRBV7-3,TGTGCCAGCAGCTTAATGGCGGGGGGGCCTTGGGAGACCCAGTACTTC,CASSLMAGGPWETQYF
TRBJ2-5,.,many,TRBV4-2,TGTGCCAGCAGCCAGTCCCGGGTCAGGGTGACCCAGTACTTC,CASSQSRVRVTQYF
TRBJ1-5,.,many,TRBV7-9,TGTGCCAGCAGCACCGGAGCCCCGCTCGTTAGCAATCAGCCCCAGCATTTT,CASSTGAPLVSNQPQHF
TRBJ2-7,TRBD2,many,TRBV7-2,TGTGCCAGCAGCTTAGTGGTGACTAGCGGTTACGAGCAGTACTTC,CASSLVVTSGYEQYF
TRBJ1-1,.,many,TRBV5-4,TGTGCCAGCAGCCCGGTGGGGGTAATGAACACTGAAGCTTTCTTT,CASSPVGVMNTEAFF
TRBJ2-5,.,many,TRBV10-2,TGCGCCAGCTCGGTTTCAGGCCGGGAGACCCAGTACTTC,CASSVSGRETQYF
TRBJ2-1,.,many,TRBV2,TGTGCCAGCAGTGAAAGGGGGACTACCGGCAATGAGCAGTTCTTC,CASSERGTTGNEQFF
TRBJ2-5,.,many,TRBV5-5,TGTGCCAGCAGCTTGCAGGGGATTCGGGAGACCCAGTACTTC,CASSLQGIRETQYF
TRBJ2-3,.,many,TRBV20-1,TGCAGTGCTAGACAGGGGACAGATACGCAGTATTTT,CSARQGTDTQYF
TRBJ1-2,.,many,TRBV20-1,TGCAGTGCTAGATTTGTTCAGGGGTACTATGGCTACACCTTC,CSARFVQGYYGYTF
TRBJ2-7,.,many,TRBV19,TGTGCCAGTAGTACCACAGTGGCTACCGAGCAGTACTTC,CASSTTVATEQYF